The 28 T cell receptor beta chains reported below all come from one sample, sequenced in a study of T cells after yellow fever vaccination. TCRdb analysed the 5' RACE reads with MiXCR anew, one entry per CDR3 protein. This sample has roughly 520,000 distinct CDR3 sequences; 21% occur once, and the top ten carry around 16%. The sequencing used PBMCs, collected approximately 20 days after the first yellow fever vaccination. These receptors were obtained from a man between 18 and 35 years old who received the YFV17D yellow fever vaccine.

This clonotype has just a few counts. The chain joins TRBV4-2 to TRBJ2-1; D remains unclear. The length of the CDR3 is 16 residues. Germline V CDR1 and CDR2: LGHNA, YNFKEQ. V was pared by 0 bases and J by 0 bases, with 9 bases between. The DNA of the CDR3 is TGTGCCAGCAGCCAAGATTGGAGCCGCTCCTACAATGAGCAGTTCTTC. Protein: CASSQDWSRSYNEQFF.

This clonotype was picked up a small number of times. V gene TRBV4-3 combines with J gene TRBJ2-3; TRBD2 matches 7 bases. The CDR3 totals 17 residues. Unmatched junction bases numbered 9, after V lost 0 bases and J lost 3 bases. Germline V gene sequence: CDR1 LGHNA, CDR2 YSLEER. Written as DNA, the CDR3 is TGCGCCAGCAGCCAAGATTTGAGGGAGGGATTTACAGATACGCAGTATTTT. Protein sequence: CASSQDLREGFTDTQYF.

The CDR3 DNA sequence: TGTGCCAGCAGCCAGTCAGCGGGGGGCGGCGCAGATACGCAGTATTTT. Translating it yields CASSQSAGGGADTQYF. V and J are TRBV7-2 and TRBJ2-3, with 9 bases identical to TRBD2. There are 16 residues in the CDR3. V gave up 5 bases and J gave up 4 bases; unmatched junction bases: 10. Germline V gene data show CDR1 as SGHTA and CDR2 as FQGNSA. The whole variable domain, remainder taken from reference TRBV7-2 and TRBJ2-3, is GAGVSQSPSNKVTEKGKDVELRCDPISGHTALYWYRQSLGQGLEFLIYFQGNSAPDKSGLPSDRFSAERTGGSVSTLTIQRTQQEDSAVYLCASSQSAGGGADTQYFGPGTRLTVL.

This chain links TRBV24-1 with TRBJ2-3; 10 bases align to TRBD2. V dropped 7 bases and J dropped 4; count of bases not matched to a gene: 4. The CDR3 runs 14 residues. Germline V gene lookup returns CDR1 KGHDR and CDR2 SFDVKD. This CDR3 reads CATSPGLASDTQYF. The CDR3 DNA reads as TGTGCCACCAGCCCGGGACTAGCGTCAGATACGCAGTATTTT.

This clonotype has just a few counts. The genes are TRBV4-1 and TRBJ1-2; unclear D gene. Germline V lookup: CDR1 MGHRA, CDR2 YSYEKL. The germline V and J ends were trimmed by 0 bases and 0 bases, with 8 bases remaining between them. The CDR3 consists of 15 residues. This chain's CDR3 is CASSQDPRANYGYTF. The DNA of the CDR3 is TGCGCCAGCAGCCAAGATCCAAGGGCTAACTATGGCTACACCTTC.

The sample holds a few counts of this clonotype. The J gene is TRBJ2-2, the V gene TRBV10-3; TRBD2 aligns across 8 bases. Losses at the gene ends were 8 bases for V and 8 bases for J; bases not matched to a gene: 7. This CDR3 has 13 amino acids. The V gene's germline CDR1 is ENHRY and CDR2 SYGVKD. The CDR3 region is CAILQSSGGELFF. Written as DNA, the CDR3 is TGTGCCATCCTACAATCTAGCGGGGGGGAGCTGTTTTTT.

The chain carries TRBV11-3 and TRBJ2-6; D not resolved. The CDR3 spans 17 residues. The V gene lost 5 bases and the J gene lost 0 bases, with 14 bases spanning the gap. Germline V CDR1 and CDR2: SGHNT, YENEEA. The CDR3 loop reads CASSHEASSSGANVLTF. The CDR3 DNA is TGTGCCAGCAGCCACGAGGCCTCTAGCTCTGGGGCCAACGTCCTGACTTTC. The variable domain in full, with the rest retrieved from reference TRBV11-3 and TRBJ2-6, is EAGVVQSPRYKIIEKKQPVAFWCNPISGHNTLYWYLQNLGQGPELLIRYENEEAVDDSQLPKDRFSAERLKGVDSTLKIQPAELGDSAVYLCASSHEASSSGANVLTFGAGSRLTVL.

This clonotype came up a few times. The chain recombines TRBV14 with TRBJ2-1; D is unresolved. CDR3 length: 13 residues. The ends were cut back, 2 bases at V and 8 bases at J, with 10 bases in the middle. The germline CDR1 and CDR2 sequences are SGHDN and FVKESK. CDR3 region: CASSQSWTDEQFF. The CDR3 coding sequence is TGTGCCAGCAGCCAAAGCTGGACGGATGAGCAGTTCTTC.

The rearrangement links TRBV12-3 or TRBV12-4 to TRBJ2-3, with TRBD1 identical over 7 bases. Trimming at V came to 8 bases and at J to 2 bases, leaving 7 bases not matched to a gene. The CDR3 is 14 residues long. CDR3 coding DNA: TGTGCCAGCGGCTCCGGGACAGCCACAGATACGCAGTATTTT. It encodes CASGSGTATDTQYF.

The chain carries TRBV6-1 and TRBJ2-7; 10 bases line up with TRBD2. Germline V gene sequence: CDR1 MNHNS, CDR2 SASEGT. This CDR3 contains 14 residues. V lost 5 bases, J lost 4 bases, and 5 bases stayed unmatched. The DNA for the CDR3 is TGTGCCAGCAGTAGGACTAGCGGTCTATACGAGCAGTACGTC. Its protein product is CASSRTSGLYEQYV.

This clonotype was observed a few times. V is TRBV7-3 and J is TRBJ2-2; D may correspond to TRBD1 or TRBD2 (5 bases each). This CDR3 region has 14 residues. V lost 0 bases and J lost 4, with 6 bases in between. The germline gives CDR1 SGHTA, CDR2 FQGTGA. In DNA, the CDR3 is TGTGCCAGCAGCTTAACAGGGACCACCGGGGAGCTGTTTTTT. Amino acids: CASSLTGTTGELFF.

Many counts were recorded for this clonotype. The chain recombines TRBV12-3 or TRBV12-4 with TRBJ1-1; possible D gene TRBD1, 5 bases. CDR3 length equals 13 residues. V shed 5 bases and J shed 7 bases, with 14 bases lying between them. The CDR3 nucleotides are TGTGCCAGCAGTATGAGTGGGACCGTTGAAGCTTTCTTT. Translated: CASSMSGTVEAFF.

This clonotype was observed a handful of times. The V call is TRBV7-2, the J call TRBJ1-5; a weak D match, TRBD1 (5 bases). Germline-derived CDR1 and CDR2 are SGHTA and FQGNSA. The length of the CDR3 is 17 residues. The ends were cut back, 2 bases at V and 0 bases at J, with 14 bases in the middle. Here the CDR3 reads CASSLKRGPYSNQPQHF. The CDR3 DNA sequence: TGTGCCAGCAGCTTAAAAAGGGGACCCTATAGCAATCAGCCCCAGCATTTT.

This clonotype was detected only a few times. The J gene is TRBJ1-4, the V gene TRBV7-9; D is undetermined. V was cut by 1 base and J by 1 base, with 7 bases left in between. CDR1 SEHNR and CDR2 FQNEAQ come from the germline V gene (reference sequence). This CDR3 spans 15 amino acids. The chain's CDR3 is CASSLGYGTNEKLFF. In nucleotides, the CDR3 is TGTGCCAGCAGCTTAGGTTACGGAACTAATGAAAAACTGTTTTTT.

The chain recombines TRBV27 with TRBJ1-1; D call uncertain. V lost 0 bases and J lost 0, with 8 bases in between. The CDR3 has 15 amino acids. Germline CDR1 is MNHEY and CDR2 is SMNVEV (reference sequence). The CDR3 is CASSLSTSLNTEAFF. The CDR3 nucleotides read TGTGCCAGCAGTTTATCTACCAGCCTGAACACTGAAGCTTTCTTT.

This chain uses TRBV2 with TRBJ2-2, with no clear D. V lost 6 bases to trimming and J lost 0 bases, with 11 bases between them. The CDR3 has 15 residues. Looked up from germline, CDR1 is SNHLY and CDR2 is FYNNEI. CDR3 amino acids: CASSPRSANTGELFF. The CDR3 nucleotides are TGTGCCAGCAGCCCTAGGAGCGCGAACACCGGGGAGCTGTTTTTT.

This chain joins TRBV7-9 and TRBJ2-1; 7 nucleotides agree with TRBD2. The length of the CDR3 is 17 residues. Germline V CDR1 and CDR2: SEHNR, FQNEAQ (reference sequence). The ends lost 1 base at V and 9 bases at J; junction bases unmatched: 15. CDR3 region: CASSLVGLAVSQGEQFF. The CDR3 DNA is TGTGCCAGCAGCTTAGTTGGTCTAGCGGTATCCCAAGGTGAGCAGTTCTTC.

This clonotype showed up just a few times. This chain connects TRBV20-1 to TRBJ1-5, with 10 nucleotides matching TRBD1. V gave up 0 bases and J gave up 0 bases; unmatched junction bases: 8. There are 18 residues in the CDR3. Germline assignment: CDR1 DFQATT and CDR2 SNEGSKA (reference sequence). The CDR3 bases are TGCAGTGCTAGAGACGGTAGACAGGGGGCTTATAGCAATCAGCCCCAGCATTTT. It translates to CSARDGRQGAYSNQPQHF.

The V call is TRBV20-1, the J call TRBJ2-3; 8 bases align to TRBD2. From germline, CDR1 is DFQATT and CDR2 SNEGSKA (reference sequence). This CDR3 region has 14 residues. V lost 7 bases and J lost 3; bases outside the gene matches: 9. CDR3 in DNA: TGCAGTGTTTGGCGGGGGGATGGTACAGATACGCAGTATTTT. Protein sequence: CSVWRGDGTDTQYF.

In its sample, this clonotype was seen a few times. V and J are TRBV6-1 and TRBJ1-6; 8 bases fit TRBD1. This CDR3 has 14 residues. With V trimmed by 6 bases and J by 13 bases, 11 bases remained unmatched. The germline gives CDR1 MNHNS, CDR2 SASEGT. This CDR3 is CASRLTGERSPLHF. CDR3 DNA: TGTGCCAGCAGGCTGACAGGGGAGAGGTCGCCCCTCCACTTT.

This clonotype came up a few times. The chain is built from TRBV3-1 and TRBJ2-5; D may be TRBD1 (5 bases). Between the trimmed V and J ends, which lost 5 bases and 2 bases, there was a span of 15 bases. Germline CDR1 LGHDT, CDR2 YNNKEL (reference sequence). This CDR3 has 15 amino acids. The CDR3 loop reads CASSYGADPQETQYF. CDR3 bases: TGTGCCAGCAGCTATGGGGCTGACCCACAAGAGACCCAGTACTTC.

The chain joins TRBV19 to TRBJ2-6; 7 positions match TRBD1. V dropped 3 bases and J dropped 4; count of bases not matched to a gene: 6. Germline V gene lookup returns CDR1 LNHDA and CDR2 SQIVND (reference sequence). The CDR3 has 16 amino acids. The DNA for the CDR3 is TGTGCCAGTAGTATCCGGACAGGCTCCGGGGCCAACGTCCTGACTTTC. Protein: CASSIRTGSGANVLTF. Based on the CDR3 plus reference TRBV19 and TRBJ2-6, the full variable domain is DGGITQSPKYLFRKEGQNVTLSCEQNLNHDAMYWYRQDPGQGLRLIYYSQIVNDFQKGDIAEGYSVSREKKESFPLTVTSAQKNPTAFYLCASSIRTGSGANVLTFGAGSRLTVL.

The CDR3 here is CASSYSQPNTGELFF. The CDR3 DNA sequence: TGTGCCAGCAGTTACTCCCAGCCGAACACCGGGGAGCTGTTTTTT. This chain uses TRBV6-5 with TRBJ2-2; no clear D. The germline V and J ends were trimmed by 0 bases and 0 bases, with 5 bases remaining between them. The length of the CDR3 is 15 residues. The germline gives CDR1 MNHEY, CDR2 SVGAGI.

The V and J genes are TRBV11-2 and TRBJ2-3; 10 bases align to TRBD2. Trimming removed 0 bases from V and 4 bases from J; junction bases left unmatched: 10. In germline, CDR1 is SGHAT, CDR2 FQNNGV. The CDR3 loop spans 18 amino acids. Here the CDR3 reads CASSLEGSGGAFADTQYF. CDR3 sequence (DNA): TGTGCCAGCAGCTTAGAAGGCAGCGGGGGGGCCTTTGCAGATACGCAGTATTTT.

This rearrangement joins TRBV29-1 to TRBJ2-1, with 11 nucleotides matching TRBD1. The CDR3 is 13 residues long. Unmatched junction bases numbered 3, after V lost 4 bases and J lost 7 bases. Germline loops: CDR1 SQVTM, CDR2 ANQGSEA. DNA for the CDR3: TGCAGCGTTGTCGGGACAGGGGGGAATGAGCAGTTCTTC. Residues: CSVVGTGGNEQFF.

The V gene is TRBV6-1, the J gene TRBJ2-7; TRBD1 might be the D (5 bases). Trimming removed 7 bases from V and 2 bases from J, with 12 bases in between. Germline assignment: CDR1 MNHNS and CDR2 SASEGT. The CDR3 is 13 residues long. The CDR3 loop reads CASTPGPPYEQYF. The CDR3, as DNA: TGTGCCAGCACCCCAGGGCCCCCCTACGAGCAGTACTTC.

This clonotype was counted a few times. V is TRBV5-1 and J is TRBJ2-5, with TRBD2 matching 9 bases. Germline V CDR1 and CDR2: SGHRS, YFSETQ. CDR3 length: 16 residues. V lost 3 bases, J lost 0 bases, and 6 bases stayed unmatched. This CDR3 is CASSSLAGANQETQYF. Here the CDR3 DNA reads TGCGCCAGCAGCTCTTTAGCGGGGGCGAACCAAGAGACCCAGTACTTC. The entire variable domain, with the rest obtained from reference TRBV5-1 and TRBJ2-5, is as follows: KAGVTQTPRYLIKTRGQQVTLSCSPISGHRSVSWYQQTPGQGLQFLFEYFSETQRNKGNFPGRFSGRQFSNSRSEMNVSTLELGDSALYLCASSSLAGANQETQYFGPGTRLLVL.

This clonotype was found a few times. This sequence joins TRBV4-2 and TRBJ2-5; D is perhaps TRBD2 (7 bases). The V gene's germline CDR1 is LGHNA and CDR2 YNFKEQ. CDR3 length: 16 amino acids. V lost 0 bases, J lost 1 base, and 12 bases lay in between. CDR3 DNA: TGTGCCAGCAGCCAAGAAGGGGGGGTACCCCAAGAGACCCAGTACTTC. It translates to CASSQEGGVPQETQYF.